This TCR beta chain was found in a study of technical replicates of blood from several donors. The assay was immunoSEQ multiplex PCR, and TCRdb's table has in-frame clones only and misses some. The sample records tens of thousands of clones, less than 95% being singletons. The V and J ends lost 5 bases and 4 bases, in that order; junction bases with no gene match: 4. The CDR3 contains 13 residues. Germline assignment: CDR1 SEHNR and CDR2 FQNEAQ (reference sequence). The TCR sequence derives from a human donor in good health. The sequenced sample consisted of T cells isolated from PBMCs. The chain joins TRBV7-9 to TRBJ2-7, with 8 nucleotides matching TRBD1. The CDR3, as DNA: TGTGCCAGCAGCGGGCAGGGGGCTTACGAGCAGTACTTC. The encoded protein is CASSGQGAYEQYF.